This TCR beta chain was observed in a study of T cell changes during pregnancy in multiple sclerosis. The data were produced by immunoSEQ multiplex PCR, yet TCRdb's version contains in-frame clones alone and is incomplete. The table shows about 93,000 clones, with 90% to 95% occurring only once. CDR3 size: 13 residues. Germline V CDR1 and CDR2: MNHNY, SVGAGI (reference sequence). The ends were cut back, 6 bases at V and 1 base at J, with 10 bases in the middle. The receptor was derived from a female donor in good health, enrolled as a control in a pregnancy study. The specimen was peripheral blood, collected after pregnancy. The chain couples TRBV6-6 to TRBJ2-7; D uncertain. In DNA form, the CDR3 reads TGTGCCAGCAGGCCGGTACAGTCCTACGAGCAGTACTTC. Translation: CASRPVQSYEQYF.